This TCR beta chain was captured by sequencing in a study of spatial heterogeneity in lung cancer. Study details: TCR and UMI combinations that were unique each appeared, on average, more than ten times in raw reads. Study-wide results and caveats: The study found that expanded intratumoral alpha and beta TCR counts tracked tumor mutation counts.

Each TCR cDNA molecule carried a unique molecular identifier. TCRdb reanalysed the 5' RACE reads using MiXCR and keeps one entry per CDR3 protein. In the table there are tens of thousands of distinct CDR3 sequences, 15% of which are singletons. This clonotype was picked up a small number of times. Its target is unknown. The time point was: sample taken at primary tumor resection. Samples came from around 70 TRACERx patients with untreated early-stage lung cancer. Researchers sequenced whole RNA taken from tumor, nontumor lung or frozen PBMC without sorting. The receptor comes from a female donor with early-stage non-small cell lung cancer. The material was lung tumor tissue, obtained at surgery.

CDR3 bases: TGCGCCAGCAGCTCGGGCGGAGGGTACGAGCAGTACTTC. Translation gives CASSSGGGYEQYF. This sequence joins TRBV5-1 and TRBJ2-7; D is perhaps TRBD2 (6 bases). CDR3 length: 13 residues. In germline, CDR1 is SGHRS, CDR2 YFSETQ. V lost 3 bases and J lost 4, with 11 bases in between. Full variable domain (missing parts from reference TRBV5-1 and TRBJ2-7): KAGVTQTPRYLIKTRGQQVTLSCSPISGHRSVSWYQQTPGQGLQFLFEYFSETQRNKGNFPGRFSGRQFSNSRSEMNVSTLELGDSALYLCASSSGGGYEQYFGPGTRLTVT.